A single sample is the source of the 29 T cell receptor beta chains below, sequenced in a study of identical twins. TCRdb itself ran the 5' RACE reads through MiXCR, one entry per CDR3 protein. The profile shows about 260,000 distinct CDR3 sequences, around 7% of them singletons. This sample was also put to use in a study of yellow fever vaccine responses in identical twins.

The sequenced material came from memory (CD45RO+) T cells sorted from blood. The receptor set was obtained from a woman aged 18-30 years in good health.

There are a few counts of this clonotype. The V call is TRBV18, the J call TRBJ2-3; 7 nucleotides line up with TRBD1. V lost 4 bases to trimming and J lost 2 bases; unmatched junction nucleotides: 3. This CDR3 has 14 amino acids. The germline CDR1 and CDR2 sequences are KGHSH and LQKENI. CDR3 protein: CASSRGQVTDTQYF. The CDR3 DNA sequence: TGTGCCAGCTCACGCGGACAGGTCACAGATACGCAGTATTTT.

This clonotype was counted at least ten times. J is TRBJ2-1 and V is TRBV28; D possibly corresponds to TRBD2 (6 bases). Germline CDR1 and CDR2: MDHEN and SYDVKM. The CDR3 contains 14 residues. V lost 6 bases, J lost 8 bases, and 17 bases lay in between. CDR3 in amino acids: CASSRWSERDEQFF. CDR3 in DNA: TGTGCCAGCAGCAGATGGTCGGAGCGGGATGAGCAGTTCTTC.

This clonotype has a count of ten or more. The V gene is TRBV6-5, the J gene TRBJ1-1; the D is unclear. CDR3 size: 17 residues. The V and J ends lost 1 base and 6 bases respectively, with 21 bases between them. Per germline, CDR1 MNHEY and CDR2 SVGAGI. The CDR3 DNA is TGTGCCAGCAGTTACTGGTCTAGTTGGGCTATAACCGCTGAAGCTTTCTTT. Amino acids: CASSYWSSWAITAEAFF.

DNA for the CDR3: TGCAGTGCTAGGACGGATCTCGACGCGCAGTATTTT. Protein: CSARTDLDAQYF. The chain recombines TRBV20-1 with TRBJ2-3; D unresolved. Germline CDR1 is DFQATT and CDR2 is SNEGSKA (reference sequence). Between the trimmed V and J ends, which lost 3 bases and 10 bases, there was a span of 14 bases. The CDR3 is 12 amino acids.

This clonotype was seen at least ten times. The chain recombines TRBV7-9 with TRBJ1-2; D call uncertain. Germline CDR1 reads SEHNR; CDR2 reads FQNEAQ (reference sequence). The CDR3 is made up of 14 amino acids. The V end was cut by 5 bases, the J end by 4 bases, with 14 bases between. CDR3 coding DNA: TGTGCCAGCAGCAAAGGAGAAGGAACCTATGGCTACACCTTC. Translated: CASSKGEGTYGYTF. Combining the CDR3 with reference TRBV7-9 and TRBJ1-2 gives the whole variable domain DTGVSQNPRHKITKRGQNVTFRCDPISEHNRLYWYRQTLGQGPEFLTYFQNEAQLEKSRLLSDRFSAERPKGSFSTLEIQRTEQGDSAMYLCASSKGEGTYGYTFGSGTRLTVV.

In this sample, this clonotype turned up many times. The rearrangement links TRBV27 to TRBJ2-3; D gene ambiguous. Per the germline V gene, CDR1 is MNHEY and CDR2 is SMNVEV (reference sequence). The CDR3 totals 17 residues. The germline V and J ends were trimmed by 1 base and 6 bases, with 20 bases remaining between them. CDR3 loop: CASSLLPPSVGLDTQYF. The DNA of the CDR3 is TGTGCCAGCAGTTTATTGCCTCCTAGTGTCGGGCTTGATACGCAGTATTTT.

In this sample, this clonotype turned up a few times. The chain carries TRBV11-2 and TRBJ2-7; TRBD2 is a possible D gene (5 bases). The CDR3 has 14 amino acids. Germline lookup yields CDR1 SGHAT and CDR2 FQNNGV. Trimming pared 4 bases from V and 0 bases from J, leaving 10 bases between. In DNA form, the CDR3 reads TGTGCCAGCAGCTCCGGACTGGGCTCCTACGAGCAGTACGTC. Its translation is CASSSGLGSYEQYV.

V is TRBV6-1 and J is TRBJ2-1; 8 nucleotides line up with TRBD2. This CDR3 region has 15 residues. Germline assignment: CDR1 MNHNS and CDR2 SASEGT. Trimming cost V 4 bases and J 9 bases; bases outside gene matches: 11. The CDR3 sequence: CASSGLSGSGGEQFF. As DNA, the CDR3 is TGTGCCAGCAGTGGATTGAGCGGGAGTGGGGGTGAGCAGTTCTTC.

This clonotype showed up just a few times. The rearrangement links TRBV5-1 to TRBJ2-1; 9 positions agree with TRBD2. The CDR3 totals 17 residues. The V gene's germline CDR1 is SGHRS and CDR2 YFSETQ. V lost 0 bases, J lost 0 bases, and 4 bases stayed unmatched. The DNA for the CDR3 is TGCGCCAGCAGCTTGGTTGCTAGCGGGGCCTCCTACAATGAGCAGTTCTTC. It yields the protein CASSLVASGASYNEQFF.

In this sample, this clonotype turned up a few times. The genes are TRBV20-1 and TRBJ2-2; 14 bases agree with TRBD2. Looked up from germline, CDR1 is DFQATT and CDR2 is SNEGSKA (reference sequence). V lost 1 base to trimming and J lost 0 bases; unmatched junction nucleotides: 4. This CDR3 region has 18 residues. CDR3 region: CSARGGTSGGPNTGELFF. The DNA for the CDR3 is TGCAGTGCTAGAGGAGGGACTAGCGGGGGCCCGAACACCGGGGAGCTGTTTTTT.

CDR3 nucleotides: TGCAGTGCTCCTAAGGGACTAGCGGGATTACGGAACACCGGGGAGCTGTTTTTT. Translated, it gives CSAPKGLAGLRNTGELFF. The rearrangement links TRBV20-1 to TRBJ2-2, with 13 bases fitting TRBD2. Per the germline V gene, CDR1 is DFQATT and CDR2 is SNEGSKA (reference sequence). Unmatched junction bases numbered 10, after V lost 5 bases and J lost 1 base. The CDR3 loop spans 18 amino acids.

There are a few counts of this clonotype. V and J are TRBV11-3 and TRBJ2-1, with TRBD1 matching 8 bases. In germline, CDR1 is SGHNT, CDR2 YENEEA. With V trimmed by 5 bases and J by 6 bases, 6 bases remained unmatched. The CDR3 loop spans 14 amino acids. The CDR3 reads CASSAGTGPNEQFF. The CDR3 DNA reads TGTGCCAGCAGCGCTGGGACAGGACCCAATGAGCAGTTCTTC. The full variable domain, in which reference TRBV11-3 and TRBJ2-1 provide the parts outside the CDR3, is EAGVVQSPRYKIIEKKQPVAFWCNPISGHNTLYWYLQNLGQGPELLIRYENEEAVDDSQLPKDRFSAERLKGVDSTLKIQPAELGDSAVYLCASSAGTGPNEQFFGPGTRLTVL.

In its sample, this clonotype was seen a few times. J is TRBJ2-7 and V is TRBV5-6; D uncertain. The CDR3 spans 14 residues. Germline V gene sequence: CDR1 SGHDT, CDR2 YYEEEE. V lost 1 base and J lost 0, with 8 bases in between. The CDR3 nucleotides read TGTGCCAGCAGCTTGCGGCACGCCTCCTACGAGCAGTACTTC. Its protein is CASSLRHASYEQYF.

This clonotype has a handful of counts. V and J are TRBV20-1 and TRBJ2-7; D is undetermined. This CDR3 region has 13 residues. Germline loops: CDR1 DFQATT, CDR2 SNEGSKA (reference sequence). V was pared by 6 bases and J by 1 base, with 13 bases between. The chain's CDR3 is CSAALDGSYEQYV. In DNA, the CDR3 is TGCAGTGCCGCGCTGGACGGATCCTACGAGCAGTACGTC.

This clonotype has a handful of counts. This chain joins TRBV6-1 and TRBJ2-3; 10 nucleotides agree with TRBD1. The CDR3 is 15 residues long. In germline, CDR1 is MNHNS, CDR2 SASEGT. After removal of 3 bases from V and 4 bases from J, the junction contained 4 bases not matched to a gene. CDR3 in DNA: TGTGCCAGCAGTGAGACAGGGGGCTCCGCAGATACGCAGTATTTT. Its protein product is CASSETGGSADTQYF.

In this sample, this clonotype turned up a few times. This chain joins TRBV5-6 and TRBJ2-6, with D perhaps matching TRBD1 or TRBD2 (5 bases each). V gave up 4 bases and J gave up 0 bases, with 23 bases separating them. The CDR3 has 20 amino acids. The germline gives CDR1 SGHDT, CDR2 YYEEEE. The CDR3 loop is CASSALRDPKEVSGANVLTF. CDR3 DNA: TGTGCCAGCAGCGCACTCCGGGACCCAAAGGAGGTCTCTGGGGCCAACGTCCTGACTTTC.

This clonotype appeared many times. V is TRBV7-9 and J is TRBJ2-7; TRBD2 matches at 7 bases. Trimming cost V 1 base and J 5 bases; bases outside gene matches: 2. The CDR3 extends over 13 amino acids. From germline, CDR1 is SEHNR and CDR2 FQNEAQ (reference sequence). CDR3 sequence reads: CASSLGLADEQYF. CDR3 sequence (DNA): TGTGCCAGCAGCTTAGGTCTAGCGGACGAGCAGTACTTC.

This rearrangement joins TRBV28 to TRBJ1-1; 9 positions match TRBD1. Trimming removed 5 bases from V and 7 bases from J; junction bases left unmatched: 5. The CDR3 is 13 residues long. Germline-derived CDR1 and CDR2 are MDHEN and SYDVKM. The chain's CDR3 is CASSHRGRDEAFF. The CDR3 coding sequence is TGTGCCAGCAGTCACAGGGGGCGGGATGAAGCTTTCTTT. Drawing the rest from reference TRBV28 and TRBJ1-1, the complete variable domain is DVKVTQSSRYLVKRTGEKVFLECVQDMDHENMFWYRQDPGLGLRLIYFSYDVKMKEKGDIPEGYSVSREKKERFSLILESASTNQTSMYLCASSHRGRDEAFFGQGTRLTVV.

V gene TRBV11-2 combines with J gene TRBJ2-2; tentatively, D is TRBD2 (5 bases). This CDR3 comprises 12 residues. Germline CDR1 is SGHAT and CDR2 is FQNNGV. The V end was cut by 1 base, the J end by 9 bases, with 6 bases between. The CDR3 coding sequence is TGTGCCAGCAGCTTAGGAGGGCGGGAGCTGTTTTTT. Protein: CASSLGGRELFF.

The sample holds many counts of this clonotype. The genes are TRBV7-9 and TRBJ2-1; 12 bases map to TRBD2. The CDR3 has 17 amino acids. J gave up 8 bases and V 5 bases, and 13 bases lay outside the gene matches. CDR1 and CDR2 from the germline V gene are SEHNR and FQNEAQ (reference sequence). The CDR3 region is CASSTSLGLAGLDEQFF. As DNA, the CDR3 is TGTGCCAGCAGCACGTCGCTCGGACTAGCGGGGCTGGATGAGCAGTTCTTC.

V and J are TRBV2 and TRBJ2-7; TRBD1 agrees at 11 bases. The germline V gene has CDR1 SNHLY and CDR2 FYNNEI. V lost 6 bases to trimming and J lost 3 bases; unmatched junction nucleotides: 4. This CDR3 contains 14 residues. This chain's CDR3 is CASRGGQGGYEQYF. The CDR3 DNA reads TGTGCCAGCAGGGGGGGACAGGGGGGCTACGAGCAGTACTTC. The variable domain in full, completed from reference TRBV2 and TRBJ2-7, reads EPEVTQTPSHQVTQMGQEVILRCVPISNHLYFYWYRQILGQKVEFLVSFYNNEISEKSEIFDDQFSVERPDGSNFTLKIRSTKLEDSAMYFCASRGGQGGYEQYFGPGTRLTVT.

Concerning this clonotype: An end of the junction does not agree with germline; a read error may underlie this. This chain joins TRBV5-5 and TRBJ2-7; D gene unclear. The germline gives CDR1 SGHKS, CDR2 YYEKEE (reference sequence). This CDR3 contains 13 residues. The CDR3 loop is CASSLAGSSEQYF. CDR3 DNA sequence: TGTGCCAGCAGCTTGGCGGGCTCCTCCGAGCAGTACTTC.

This clonotype was recorded a few times. The rearrangement joins TRBV6-5 to TRBJ2-1, with 8 bases lining up with TRBD2. CDR3 length: 17 amino acids. V was pared by 4 bases and J by 7 bases, with 15 bases of the junction left unmatched. Germline lookup yields CDR1 MNHEY and CDR2 SVGAGI. The CDR3 region is CASSFRPAAGGGNEQFF. Here the CDR3 DNA reads TGTGCCAGCAGTTTCCGTCCGGCGGCGGGAGGAGGAAATGAGCAGTTCTTC.

This clonotype came up a few times. The CDR3 sequence: CASSLVAGVGYNEQFF. CDR3 nucleotides: TGTGCCAGCAGCTTAGTTGCGGGAGTGGGCTACAATGAGCAGTTCTTC. V gene TRBV7-2 combines with J gene TRBJ2-1, with 7 bases lining up with TRBD2. The CDR3 runs to 16 residues. Trimming removed 1 base from V and 3 bases from J; junction bases left unmatched: 6. Germline assignment: CDR1 SGHTA and CDR2 FQGNSA.

V usage is TRBV6-1 and J usage is TRBJ1-2; D may be TRBD1 (6 bases). The germline V and J ends were trimmed by 4 bases and 4 bases, with 10 bases remaining between them. CDR1 and CDR2 (germline): MNHNS, SASEGT. The CDR3 runs 13 residues. Written as DNA, the CDR3 is TGTGCCAGCAGTGCGGGGGGGCCCTATGGCTACACCTTC. This translates into CASSAGGPYGYTF.

At least ten counts were recorded for this clonotype. The chain combines TRBV24-1 with TRBJ2-1; the match to TRBD2 covers 8 bases. V lost 7 bases to trimming and J lost 8 bases; unmatched junction nucleotides: 6. There are 13 residues in the CDR3. Germline V lookup: CDR1 KGHDR, CDR2 SFDVKD. The CDR3 loop is CATRLGGAYEQFF. CDR3 DNA sequence: TGTGCCACCAGGCTCGGGGGGGCCTATGAGCAGTTCTTC.

The table lists this clonotype with a few counts. The chain employs TRBV28 and TRBJ1-2; the D gene is possibly TRBD1 (5 bases). The CDR3 loop spans 15 amino acids. The V gene lost 7 bases and the J gene lost 7 bases, with 22 bases spanning the gap. CDR1 and CDR2 from the germline V gene are MDHEN and SYDVKM. The CDR3 loop is CASTIRGGGRTGYTF. The CDR3 bases are TGTGCCAGCACTATCCGGGGGGGTGGACGGACTGGCTACACCTTC.

This clonotype showed up many times. The gene calls are TRBV4-1 and TRBJ2-1; possibly TRBD2 for D (6 bases). The V gene lost 4 bases and the J gene lost 7 bases, with 11 bases spanning the gap. CDR3 length: 13 residues. From germline, CDR1 is MGHRA and CDR2 YSYEKL. The CDR3 nucleotides are TGCGCCAGCAGCCCGTGGGGGGATAATGAGCAGTTCTTC. Translated, it gives CASSPWGDNEQFF.

This clonotype appeared a few times. This rearrangement joins TRBV5-1 to TRBJ2-3; 11 nucleotides line up with TRBD2. Germline CDR1 is SGHRS and CDR2 is YFSETQ. This CDR3 has 16 residues. With 4 bases clipped from V and 1 base from J, the junction kept 5 bases outside the gene matches. CDR3 coding DNA: TGCGCCAGCAGCGTAGGGACTAGCGGACGCACAGATACGCAGTATTTT. The encoded protein is CASSVGTSGRTDTQYF.